The 8 T cell receptor beta chains reported below all come from one sample, sequenced in a study of cytomegalovirus exposure and HLA in healthy donors. PCR amplification relied on 60 Vbeta primers (plus 13 Jbeta primers). Only in-frame clones appear in the TCRdb table, and some are missing; sequencing was by immunoSEQ multiplex PCR. The sample has 160,000 or so clones, less than 90% seen once. Material: PBMCs. The source of these receptors is a woman between 18 and 29 years old in good health and CMV-seronegative.

The chain joins TRBV7-8 to TRBJ2-3; TRBD2 matches at 8 bases. The CDR3 covers 17 residues. With V trimmed by 2 bases and J by 0 bases, 7 bases remained unmatched. Germline loops: CDR1 SGHVS, CDR2 FQNEAQ. CDR3 in DNA: TGTGCCAGCAGCTTATTGGTAGCGGGGACGAGCACAGATACGCAGTATTTT. Translation gives CASSLLVAGTSTDTQYF.

The rearrangement joins TRBV5-6 to TRBJ2-1; 15 bases line up with TRBD2. This CDR3 region has 18 residues. Germline-derived CDR1 and CDR2 are SGHDT and YYEEEE. V trimming: 1 base; J trimming: 3 bases; junction bases outside the gene matches: 5. The CDR3 bases are TGTGCCAGCAGCTTGAGGACTAGCGGGAGGGCGAGCTACAATGAGCAGTTCTTC. Amino acid sequence: CASSLRTSGRASYNEQFF.

As DNA, the CDR3 is TGTGCCAGTGAAAGGGGTAAAATGAACACTGAAGCTTTCTTT. Protein sequence: CASERGKMNTEAFF. The chain couples TRBV19 to TRBJ1-1, with TRBD1 as a possible D gene (5 bases). Germline V gene lookup returns CDR1 LNHDA and CDR2 SQIVND (reference sequence). Trimming stripped 8 bases from V and 0 bases from J, with 13 bases between. CDR3 length: 14 amino acids. The whole variable domain, filled in from reference TRBV19 and TRBJ1-1, reads DGGITQSPKYLFRKEGQNVTLSCEQNLNHDAMYWYRQDPGQGLRLIYYSQIVNDFQKGDIAEGYSVSREKKESFPLTVTSAQKNPTAFYLCASERGKMNTEAFFGQGTRLTVV.

This sequence joins TRBV6-5 and TRBJ2-1, with 7 bases lining up with TRBD2. V trimming: 6 bases; J trimming: 10 bases; junction bases outside the gene matches: 3. Per germline, CDR1 MNHEY and CDR2 SVGAGI. CDR3 length equals 11 residues. The CDR3 loop is CASRWGGEQFF. Here the CDR3 DNA reads TGTGCCAGCAGGTGGGGAGGGGAGCAGTTCTTC.

This rearrangement joins TRBV6-1 to TRBJ1-2; D uncertain. CDR1 and CDR2 (germline): MNHNS, SASEGT. The CDR3 covers 13 residues. V dropped 6 bases and J dropped 8 bases, with 16 bases sitting between them. In DNA, the CDR3 is TGTGCCAGCAGGGGGATCAGACCGGGGGGCTACACCTTC. The encoded protein is CASRGIRPGGYTF.

This chain connects TRBV18 to TRBJ2-7, with 7 bases aligning to TRBD1. The V segment lost 1 base and the J segment 1 base; nucleotides outside the gene matches: 4. The CDR3 is 15 amino acids. In germline, CDR1 is KGHSH, CDR2 LQKENI. CDR3 region: CASSPLGQRSYEQYF. In nucleotides, the CDR3 is TGTGCCAGCTCACCACTGGGACAGAGATCCTACGAGCAGTACTTC.

The genes are TRBV7-9 and TRBJ1-1; D unresolved. This CDR3 is built from 15 residues. Trimming took 5 bases from V and 1 from J, leaving 14 bases between them. In germline, CDR1 is SEHNR, CDR2 FQNEAQ (reference sequence). CDR3 loop: CASSRQRGANTEAFF. The CDR3 bases are TGTGCCAGCAGCCGTCAACGGGGAGCGAACACTGAAGCTTTCTTT. Variable domain in full (rest from reference TRBV7-9 and TRBJ1-1): DTGVSQNPRHKITKRGQNVTFRCDPISEHNRLYWYRQTLGQGPEFLTYFQNEAQLEKSRLLSDRFSAERPKGSFSTLEIQRTEQGDSAMYLCASSRQRGANTEAFFGQGTRLTVV.

The genes are TRBV19 and TRBJ1-1; D unresolved. The CDR3 consists of 15 residues. V was clipped by 6 bases and J by 1 base, with 15 bases between them. The germline gives CDR1 LNHDA, CDR2 SQIVND (reference sequence). CDR3 amino acids: CASRRLRRQNTEAFF. CDR3 in DNA: TGTGCCAGTAGGCGTTTGCGCAGGCAGAACACTGAAGCTTTCTTT. The whole variable domain, filled in from reference TRBV19 and TRBJ1-1, reads DGGITQSPKYLFRKEGQNVTLSCEQNLNHDAMYWYRQDPGQGLRLIYYSQIVNDFQKGDIAEGYSVSREKKESFPLTVTSAQKNPTAFYLCASRRLRRQNTEAFFGQGTRLTVV.